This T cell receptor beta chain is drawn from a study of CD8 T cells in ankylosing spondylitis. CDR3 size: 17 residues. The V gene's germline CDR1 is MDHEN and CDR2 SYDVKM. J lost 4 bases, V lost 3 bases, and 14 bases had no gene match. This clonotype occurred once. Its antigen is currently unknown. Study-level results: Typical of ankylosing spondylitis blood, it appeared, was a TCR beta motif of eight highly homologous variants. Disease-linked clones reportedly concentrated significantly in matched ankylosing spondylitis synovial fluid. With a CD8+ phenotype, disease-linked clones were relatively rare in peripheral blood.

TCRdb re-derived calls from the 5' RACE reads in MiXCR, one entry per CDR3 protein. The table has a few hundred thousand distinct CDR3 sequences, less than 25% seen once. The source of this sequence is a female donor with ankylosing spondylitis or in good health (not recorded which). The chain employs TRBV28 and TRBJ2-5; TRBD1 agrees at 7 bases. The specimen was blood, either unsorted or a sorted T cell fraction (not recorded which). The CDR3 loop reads CASSLRQGEKKGETQYF. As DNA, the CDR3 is TGTGCCAGCAGTTTGCGACAGGGTGAGAAAAAGGGAGAGACCCAGTACTTC.